This record looks at one T cell receptor beta chain sequence and its context. Original analysis: Estimation of nucleated cell counts was performed using reference gene primer amplification. Using immunoSEQ multiplex PCR, the repertoire was profiled, and TCRdb retains in-frame clones only, with some absent. The V and J calls and clone size come from that table; D and trimming were worked out from the DNA. The data contain roughly 250,000 clones, over 75% of them singletons. These data belong to a study of blood T cell repertoires in COVID-19. The wider study: Sites across the United States, Italy and Spain contributed samples from acute and convalescent COVID-19. Sources were T cells, B-cell-depleted T cells, or PBMCs; the material itself was cDNA or gDNA.

CDR1 SGHRS and CDR2 YFSETQ come from the germline V gene. Trimming took 0 bases from V and 2 from J, leaving 9 bases between them. The CDR3 contains 15 residues. This receptor was taken from a human donor in a cohort sampled during active COVID-19. Sequenced sample: peripheral blood. The chain couples TRBV5-1 to TRBJ2-1; perhaps TRBD1 as D (5 bases). CDR3 DNA sequence: TGCGCCAGCAGCTTGGAGACAGCGACCTACAATGAGCAGTTCTTC. It yields the protein CASSLETATYNEQFF.